These T cell receptor beta chains were read from a single sample in a study of blood T cell repertoires in COVID-19. Repertoires were generated with immunoSEQ multiplex PCR, while TCRdb's copy carries only in-frame clones and drops some. The sample records 300,000 or so clones, approximately 86% being singletons. Sequenced sample: peripheral blood. The receptors here all came from a man in his 70s with acute or convalescent COVID-19. Each CDR3 is given with its conserved first and last residue. Each record gives: J gene, clone size, V gene, D gene, CDR3 DNA, CDR3 protein. D genes are given only for firm matches. Rows may omit the clone size; those that give it use once, few, many or a size class.

>TRBJ2-2|NA|TRBV7-2|NA
TGTGCCAGCAGCCCTAGCAGGGGAACCGGGGAGCTGTTTTTT
CASSPSRGTGELFF
>TRBJ1-3|NA|TRBV5-6|NA
TGTGCCAGCAGCTTATTTGGGTTGACAGGAAACACCATATATTTT
CASSLFGLTGNTIYF
>TRBJ1-4|NA|TRBV7-2|TRBD1
TGTGCCAGCAGCCAAGACAGGGGGAATGAAAAACTGTTTTTT
CASSQDRGNEKLFF
>TRBJ1-5|NA|TRBV19|NA
TGTGCCAGTAGTCCCCGGCCAGGGGAGAGAGGCAATCAGCCCCAGCATTTT
CASSPRPGERGNQPQHF
>TRBJ2-1|NA|TRBV28|TRBD2
TGTGCCTGCGGGAGGGCCGAAAATGAGCAGTTCTTC
CACGRAENEQFF
>TRBJ1-5|NA|TRBV5-3|NA
TGTGCCAGAAGCTTAGGTCGCAGGGAAAGGAGTCAGCCCCAGCATTTT
CARSLGRRERSQPQHF
>TRBJ2-7|NA|TRBV9|TRBD1
TGTGCCAGCAGCGAGGGACAGGGAGCCTACGAGCAGTACTTC
CASSEGQGAYEQYF
>TRBJ1-4|NA|TRBV28|NA
TGTGCCAGCAGCAAAACAGGGATCGGTGAAAAACTGTTTTTT
CASSKTGIGEKLFF
>TRBJ2-1|NA|TRBV28|TRBD2
TGTGCCAGCAGGACGGCCAGCGGGAGGGCGTGGCTGTTCTTC
CASRTASGRAWLFF
>TRBJ1-6|NA|TRBV6-5|TRBD1
TGTGCCAGCAGTTACTCGAGGCAGGGGGCGGATTCACCCCTCCACTTT
CASSYSRQGADSPLHF
>TRBJ1-2|NA|TRBV5-6|NA
TGTGCCAGCAGCTACCAGTGGAGGGGCTACACCTTC
CASSYQWRGYTF
>TRBJ2-1|NA|TRBV6-2/TRBV6-3|NA
TGTGCCAGCAGTTACCCTTCGGGCGGGGCTAGCTCCTACAATGAGCAGTTCTTC
CASSYPSGGASSYNEQFF
>TRBJ2-1|NA|TRBV3-1/TRBV3-2|TRBD2
TGTGCCAGCAGCCAAGATCGAGCGGGGGGGCTGTATGAGCAGTTCTTC
CASSQDRAGGLYEQFF
>TRBJ2-2|NA|TRBV7-9|NA
TGTGCCAGCAGCCTGGCCCTCGAAGGGGAGCTGTTTTTT
CASSLALEGELFF
>TRBJ2-5|NA|TRBV2|NA
TGTGCCAGCAGGGAGGACAGTAATCGGTCCCAGTACTTC
CASREDSNRSQYF
>TRBJ1-2|NA|TRBV28|NA
TGTGCCAGCAGTCCCCCTTACTATGGCTACACCTTC
CASSPPYYGYTF
>TRBJ2-5|NA|TRBV7-2|TRBD2
TGTGCCAGCAGCTTAGCGCTAGCGGGCGTGGAGACCCAGTACTTC
CASSLALAGVETQYF
>TRBJ2-6|NA|TRBV5-1|TRBD1
TGCGCCAGCGGACAGGGACAGAGCTCTGGGGCCAACGTCCTGACTTTC
CASGQGQSSGANVLTF
>TRBJ2-1|NA|TRBV15|NA
TGTGCCACCAGCAGAGAAACTAGTTCGCAGTTCTTC
CATSRETSSQFF
>TRBJ1-1|NA|TRBV9|NA
TGTGCCAGCAGCCCCCAGGCGGGGGCGTCGGACACTGAAGCTTTCTTT
CASSPQAGASDTEAFF
>TRBJ2-1|few|TRBV19|NA
TGTGCCAGTAGGGCCCGAGTGAGGTCCCGCTCCTACAATGAGCAGTTCTTC
CASRARVRSRSYNEQFF
>TRBJ2-4|NA|TRBV10-1|TRBD1
TGCGCCAGCAGCGGTGGACAGGGGGCCAAAAACATTCAGTACTTC
CASSGGQGAKNIQYF
>TRBJ2-3|once|TRBV6-1|TRBD2
TGTGCCAGCAGTGAAGCCACGGGGGAAGGGAGGGCAGATACGCAGTATTTT
CASSEATGEGRADTQYF
>TRBJ1-1|NA|TRBV7-8|NA
TGTGCCAGCAGCCCGGACCGGGGTGGCACTGAAGCTTTCTTT
CASSPDRGGTEAFF
>TRBJ1-4|NA|TRBV7-2|NA
TGTGCCAGCAGCTTAGGTGTGGACTTCCTTTCTTCTCATGAAAAACTGTTTTTT
CASSLGVDFLSSHEKLFF
>TRBJ2-5|once|TRBV6-2/TRBV6-3|TRBD1
TGTGCCAGCAGTTACCGGGACAGGGAAGAGACCCAGTACTTC
CASSYRDREETQYF
>TRBJ2-1|NA|TRBV3-1/TRBV3-2|TRBD1
TGTGCCAGCAGCCAAGGACAGGGGGTAGCGCTCAATGAGCAGTTCTTC
CASSQGQGVALNEQFF
>TRBJ2-5|NA|TRBV4-3|TRBD2
TGCGCCAGCAGCTACTCAGCGGGGGAAGAGACCCAGTACTTC
CASSYSAGEETQYF
>TRBJ2-7|NA|TRBV4-3|NA
TGCGCCAGCAGCCAAGTGGAGACGCCCTACGAGCAGTACTTC
CASSQVETPYEQYF
>TRBJ2-6|once|TRBV7-9|NA
TGTGCCAGCACCACAGGGTTCTCTGGGGCCAACGTCCTGACTTTC
CASTTGFSGANVLTF
>TRBJ2-1|NA|TRBV3-1/TRBV3-2|TRBD1
TGTGCCAGCAGCCAAAATTACGGCACAGGGGAGAATGAGCAGTTCTTC
CASSQNYGTGENEQFF
>TRBJ2-7|NA|TRBV28|NA
TGTGCCAGCAGAGGCCATAGCGGATTTACCTACGAGCAGTACTTC
CASRGHSGFTYEQYF
>TRBJ1-1|once|TRBV5-1|TRBD1
TGCGCCAGCAGCCTGGGGACAGGCGACACTGAAGCTTTCTTT
CASSLGTGDTEAFF
>TRBJ2-7|NA|TRBV18|NA
TGTGCCAGCTCACCACCGAACAAGGCAGGTTCCTACGAGCAGTACTTC
CASSPPNKAGSYEQYF
>TRBJ1-5|NA|TRBV28|NA
TGTGCCAGCAGAGGAGCAAGGAGGGGCAATCAGCCCCAGCATTTT
CASRGARRGNQPQHF
>TRBJ2-3|NA|TRBV7-9|TRBD1
TGTGCCAGCAGCTACCGGGACAGGGCGAGAGATACGCAGTATTTT
CASSYRDRARDTQYF
>TRBJ2-2|NA|TRBV6-2/TRBV6-3|NA
TGTGCCAGCAGTCCCTATAGCAGTCCCCTTCATGACACCGGGGAGCTGTTTTTT
CASSPYSSPLHDTGELFF
>TRBJ1-6|NA|TRBV28|TRBD1
TGTGCCAGCACCCCGGGACAGGCCGAGCGACCCCTCCACTTT
CASTPGQAERPLHF
>TRBJ2-2|NA|TRBV24-1|TRBD1
TGTGCCACCAGTGTGTCGCAGGGGGTGCTCACCGGGGAGCTGTTTTTT
CATSVSQGVLTGELFF
>TRBJ1-4|NA|TRBV5-1|NA
TGCGCCAGCAGCTTAGACAGGCCGGATGAAAAACTGTTTTTT
CASSLDRPDEKLFF
>TRBJ2-7|NA|TRBV24-1|NA
TGTGCCACCAGTGCTCCGACAGGGGAGGGGTCCTACGAGCAGTACTTC
CATSAPTGEGSYEQYF
>TRBJ2-3|NA|TRBV15|NA
TGTGCCACCAGCAGATCTGTCGAGAGCACAGATACGCAGTATTTT
CATSRSVESTDTQYF
>TRBJ2-5|NA|TRBV5-1|NA
TGCGCCAGCAGCGGATTCCCGGGGGAGACCCAGTACTTC
CASSGFPGETQYF
>TRBJ2-7|NA|TRBV11-2|NA
TGTGCCAGCAGAGAAGAAGGGGGTATGGGGTATTTTTACGAGCAGTACTTC
CASREEGGMGYFYEQYF
>TRBJ2-7|NA|TRBV5-1|TRBD1
TGCGCCAGCAGCTTGAATCCGACAGGGGGCCCATACGAGCAGTACTTC
CASSLNPTGGPYEQYF
>TRBJ1-5|few|TRBV6-2/TRBV6-3|TRBD1
TGTGCCAGCAGTTACCCCGACAGGGAGGGCAATCAGCCCCAGCATTTT
CASSYPDREGNQPQHF
>TRBJ2-2|once|TRBV7-8|NA
TGTGCCAGCAGCCCCTTCCAGGGTGACACCGGGGAGCTGTTTTTT
CASSPFQGDTGELFF
>TRBJ1-5|NA|TRBV6-2/TRBV6-3|NA
TGTGCCAGCAGCAACGGGACACCCATCAATGGCAATCAGCCCCAGCATTTT
CASSNGTPINGNQPQHF
>TRBJ1-1|NA|TRBV19|NA
TGTGCCAGTAGTATTACGGGGAACACTGAAGCTTTCTTT
CASSITGNTEAFF